These 29 T cell receptor beta chains came from one sample sequenced in a study of T cell responses to AZD1222 COVID-19 vaccine. Data came from immunoSEQ multiplex PCR; TCRdb stores just in-frame clones and leaves some out. The data contain about 53,000 clones, approximately 84% of them seen just once; the ten biggest clones take up roughly a quarter. Sequenced material: peripheral blood, taken on day 0 of AZD1222 vaccination. Every receptor here comes from an adult in good health.

This chain connects TRBV21-1 to TRBJ1-1. TRBV21-1 is noted as a pseudogene. The CDR3 loop spans 16 amino acids. The CDR3 nucleotides read TGTGCCAGCAGCGTCATATTAGCTACACTTCGCACTGAAGCTTTCTTT. The encoded protein is CASSVILATLRTEAFF.

The chain joins TRBV19 to TRBJ2-3, with TRBD1 matching over 8 bases. CDR1 and CDR2 from the germline V gene are LNHDA and SQIVND (reference sequence). V gave up 7 bases and J gave up 6 bases; unmatched junction bases: 9. The CDR3 has 14 amino acids. CDR3 nucleotide sequence: TGTGCCAGTACCCCGGACAGGGCCCGGGATACGCAGTATTTT. Its translation: CASTPDRARDTQYF.

This clone was seen a single time. The V call is TRBV6-6, the J call TRBJ2-2; 7 nucleotides match TRBD2. J was trimmed by 6 bases and V by 0 bases; bases with no gene match: 7. This CDR3 comprises 16 residues. Germline V gene data show CDR1 as MNHNY and CDR2 as SVGAGI (reference sequence). The CDR3 protein is CASSYSGASGPGELFF. In DNA form, the CDR3 reads TGTGCCAGCAGTTACTCCGGGGCTAGCGGTCCCGGGGAGCTGTTTTTT.

The V call is TRBV24-1, the J call TRBJ1-6; 9 bases match TRBD1. Trimming at V came to 5 bases and at J to 7 bases, leaving 2 bases not matched to a gene. CDR1 KGHDR and CDR2 SFDVKD come from the germline V gene. This CDR3 spans 14 amino acids. The chain's CDR3 is CATSGTGENSPLHF. The DNA for the CDR3 is TGTGCCACCAGTGGGACAGGGGAAAATTCACCCCTCCACTTT.

The chain recombines TRBV12-3 or TRBV12-4 with TRBJ1-2; 7 bases are shared with TRBD1. This CDR3 is 13 amino acids long. V lost 6 bases and J lost 4; bases outside the gene matches: 5. In DNA, the CDR3 is TGTGCCAGCAGCTTTAGGGGGCGCTATGGCTACACCTTC. This sequence encodes CASSFRGRYGYTF.

This clone has only a few counts. V is TRBV23-1 and J is TRBJ1-5; D is perhaps TRBD1 (6 bases). TRBV23-1 is sorted into the ORF group, with uncertain function. The CDR3 is made up of 16 amino acids. V was clipped by 4 bases and J by 0 bases, with 13 bases between them. The CDR3 DNA reads as TGCGCCAGCAGTCCGTGGGGGCGGGATAGCAATCAGCCCCAGCATTTT. It codes for CASSPWGRDSNQPQHF.

V usage is TRBV7-8 and J usage is TRBJ2-1; 14 bases agree with TRBD2. Trimming removed 2 bases from V and 8 bases from J; junction bases left unmatched: 5. The CDR3 runs to 16 residues. Per the germline V gene, CDR1 is SGHVS and CDR2 is FQNEAQ. CDR3 in amino acids: CASSLTTSGRADEQFF. CDR3 DNA sequence: TGTGCCAGCAGCTTAACGACTAGCGGGAGGGCGGATGAGCAGTTCTTC.

The V and J genes are TRBV28 and TRBJ1-1; 7 bases are a match to TRBD1. CDR1 MDHEN and CDR2 SYDVKM come from the germline V gene. Germline trimming cut 3 bases from V and 5 bases from J; bases unmatched to any gene: 6. CDR3 length: 14 residues. The CDR3 DNA follows: TGTGCCAGCAGTTTGGGAGGGGGCAGGACTGAAGCTTTCTTT. This gives the protein CASSLGGGRTEAFF.

The DNA for the CDR3 is TGTGCCAGCAGCCCCAACAGGGACACTGAAGCTTTCTTT. Residues: CASSPNRDTEAFF. This chain connects TRBV7-9 to TRBJ1-1, with D maybe TRBD1 (6 bases). CDR3 size: 13 residues. Germline assignment: CDR1 SEHNR and CDR2 FQNEAQ (reference sequence). V lost 5 bases and J 3 bases, leaving 10 bases between the germline ends.

With regard to this clone: In the same sample, other DNA sequences code for this CDR3. The CDR3 DNA is TGTGCCAGCAGTCTTAACAATGAGCAGTTCTTC. The encoded protein is CASSLNNEQFF. V usage is TRBV2 and J usage is TRBJ2-1; D gene uncertain. The CDR3 totals 11 residues. Trimming pared 5 bases from V and 5 bases from J, leaving 4 bases between. Germline CDR1 SNHLY, CDR2 FYNNEI.

This clone was detected a few times. The rearrangement uses TRBV11-1 and TRBJ1-4, with D tentatively TRBD1 (6 bases). Per the germline V gene, CDR1 is SGHAT and CDR2 is FQDESV (reference sequence). The CDR3 spans 15 residues. V was trimmed by 3 bases and J by 7 bases, leaving 15 bases between them. The CDR3 DNA reads TGTGCCAGCAGCTTCATCAGGGGCGCGGGTGAAAAACTGTTTTTT. This sequence encodes CASSFIRGAGEKLFF.

The chain joins TRBV30 to TRBJ1-5; 7 bases agree with TRBD1. Germline V CDR1 and CDR2: GTSNPN, SVGIG (reference sequence). This CDR3 has 17 residues. Trimming cost V 2 bases and J 0 bases; bases outside gene matches: 10. This chain's CDR3 is CAWSKAGGPSSNQPQHF. DNA of the CDR3: TGTGCCTGGAGTAAGGCAGGGGGACCTTCTAGCAATCAGCCCCAGCATTTT.

This clone has more than one count but fewer than ten. This chain connects TRBV6-4 to TRBJ2-3; TRBD2 matches at 11 bases. The V gene's germline CDR1 is MRHNA and CDR2 SNTAGT. V gave up 6 bases and J gave up 3 bases; unmatched junction bases: 8. This CDR3 has 16 amino acids. The CDR3 is CASSLTSGRGTDTQYF. In DNA, the CDR3 is TGTGCCAGCAGCTTAACTAGCGGGAGAGGGACAGATACGCAGTATTTT.

V gene TRBV29-1 combines with J gene TRBJ2-2; possibly TRBD2 for D (6 bases). The germline gives CDR1 SQVTM, CDR2 ANQGSEA. Trimming removed 4 bases from V and 1 base from J, with 10 bases in between. The CDR3 is 14 amino acids. DNA for the CDR3: TGCAGCGTTGCGGGACTCCTGAACACCGGGGAGCTGTTTTTT. Residues: CSVAGLLNTGELFF.

The V call is TRBV13, the J call TRBJ2-5; 7 bases agree with TRBD2. Germline CDR1 is PRHDT and CDR2 is FYEKMQ (reference sequence). Unmatched junction bases numbered 6, after V lost 0 bases and J lost 5 bases. There are 15 residues in the CDR3. CDR3 nucleotides: TGTGCCAGCAGCTTAGGCCTTGCGGGGGTTGAGACCCAGTACTTC. Residues: CASSLGLAGVETQYF.

The rearrangement joins TRBV6-5 to TRBJ1-6; 10 bases agree with TRBD1. The CDR3 contains 15 residues. The germline gives CDR1 MNHEY, CDR2 SVGAGI. Trimming removed 3 bases from V and 7 bases from J; junction bases left unmatched: 3. The CDR3 loop reads CASSYQTGGNSPLHF. CDR3 nucleotides: TGTGCCAGCAGTTATCAGACAGGGGGCAATTCACCCCTCCACTTT.

The V and J genes are TRBV10-3 and TRBJ2-2; TRBD2 is a possible D gene (6 bases). Germline CDR1 is ENHRY and CDR2 is SYGVKD. This CDR3 is 13 amino acids long. Trimming shortened V by 4 bases and J by 6 bases, and 9 bases separated the two germline ends. The CDR3 DNA reads TGTGCCATCAGTGGTCGGGAGTCCGGGGAGCTGTTTTTT. It encodes CAISGRESGELFF.

The CDR3 loop is CASSRHSPGASGNNEQFF. CDR3 bases: TGTGCCAGTAGTCGGCACAGCCCCGGGGCTAGCGGGAACAATGAGCAGTTCTTC. This chain links TRBV19 with TRBJ2-1, with 9 positions matching TRBD2. From germline, CDR1 is LNHDA and CDR2 SQIVND (reference sequence). This CDR3 region has 18 residues. V trimming: 5 bases; J trimming: 5 bases; junction bases outside the gene matches: 16.

This rearrangement joins TRBV6-5 to TRBJ1-6; D might be TRBD1 (5 bases). The CDR3 length is 13 residues. V was clipped by 8 bases and J by 5 bases, with 10 bases between them. Looked up from germline, CDR1 is MNHEY and CDR2 is SVGAGI. The CDR3 protein is CASGAGNNSPLHF. The CDR3 DNA reads TGTGCCAGCGGAGCAGGGAATAATTCACCCCTCCACTTT.

This chain links TRBV28 with TRBJ2-1; 13 positions agree with TRBD2. Germline V lookup: CDR1 MDHEN, CDR2 SYDVKM. The trim removed 4 bases at V and 7 bases at J, leaving 10 bases unmatched. This CDR3 region has 17 residues. The CDR3 region has the DNA TGTGCCAGCAGTTCCACTAGCGGGAGGGCCTGGAGGAATGAGCAGTTCTTC. Residues: CASSSTSGRAWRNEQFF.

This chain joins TRBV10-1 and TRBJ2-7, with 13 bases aligning to TRBD2. This CDR3 contains 14 residues. Germline V CDR1 and CDR2: WNHNN, SYGVQD (reference sequence). V was pared by 5 bases and J by 7 bases, with 5 bases of the junction left unmatched. DNA of the CDR3: TGCGCCAGCAGTCCAGGACTAGCGGGAGCTGAGCAGTACTTC. Encoded protein: CASSPGLAGAEQYF.

This clone has a single count. The V and J genes are TRBV15 and TRBJ1-1; TRBD1 agrees at 7 bases. CDR3 length: 15 amino acids. Germline trimming cut 4 bases from V and 6 bases from J; bases unmatched to any gene: 11. In germline, CDR1 is LNHNV, CDR2 YYDKDF (reference sequence). CDR3 protein: CATSIDRESVAEAFF. CDR3 DNA sequence: TGTGCCACCAGCATCGACAGGGAGTCGGTTGCTGAAGCTTTCTTT.

The CDR3 region has the DNA TGTGCCAGCAGCTTGGTGAACAACCAAGAGACCCAGTACTTC. Its protein product is CASSLVNNQETQYF. V usage is TRBV5-4 and J usage is TRBJ2-5; the D is unclear. Germline-derived CDR1 and CDR2 are SGHNT and YYREEE (reference sequence). The CDR3 loop spans 14 amino acids. V was cut by 0 bases and J by 0 bases, with 6 bases left in between.

The chain couples TRBV7-8 to TRBJ1-2; 7 bases line up with TRBD1. Losses at the gene ends were 5 bases for V and 0 bases for J; bases not matched to a gene: 6. Germline CDR1 and CDR2: SGHVS and FQNEAQ. The CDR3 runs to 15 residues. CDR3 DNA sequence: TGTGCCAGCAGCCCCCATGGGACAGCTAACTATGGCTACACCTTC. This gives the protein CASSPHGTANYGYTF.

J is TRBJ2-1 and V is TRBV4-1, with D perhaps matching TRBD1 (6 bases). Germline values: CDR1 MGHRA, CDR2 YSYEKL. Trimming pared 1 base from V and 1 base from J, leaving 17 bases between. The CDR3 is made up of 18 amino acids. CDR3 coding DNA: TGCGCCAGCAGCCAAGGTATTCAGGGGCTCAGGTCCTACAATGAGCAGTTCTTC. This sequence encodes CASSQGIQGLRSYNEQFF.

The chain has TRBV5-4 and TRBJ1-4, with 8 bases lining up with TRBD1. The ends lost 0 bases at V and 5 bases at J; junction bases unmatched: 3. The CDR3 consists of 15 residues. Germline V CDR1 and CDR2: SGHNT, YYREEE (reference sequence). As DNA, the CDR3 is TGTGCCAGCAGCTTGGGGAGACAGGGGAATGAAAAACTGTTTTTT. As protein: CASSLGRQGNEKLFF.

The J gene is TRBJ2-1, the V gene TRBV3-1 (or the pseudogene TRBV3-2); D is uncertain. V lost 2 bases, J lost 8 bases, and 16 bases lay in between. Germline loops: CDR1 LGHDT, CDR2 YNNKEL (reference sequence). The CDR3 is made up of 15 amino acids. The CDR3 loop reads CASSQFFGSRYEQFF. CDR3 nucleotide sequence: TGTGCCAGCAGCCAATTTTTCGGGTCCCGCTATGAGCAGTTCTTC.

The gene calls are TRBV11-3 and TRBJ1-2, with a weak D call TRBD1 (6 bases). Trimming removed 6 bases at V and 2 bases at J, with 10 bases between. Germline V gene lookup returns CDR1 SGHNT and CDR2 YENEEA. This CDR3 comprises 13 residues. In DNA form, the CDR3 reads TGTGCCAGCAGTCAACAGGGAAACTATGGCTACACCTTC. It translates to CASSQQGNYGYTF.

The chain carries TRBV3-1 (or the pseudogene TRBV3-2) and TRBJ1-3, with D unclear. This CDR3 region has 13 residues. V lost 3 bases to trimming and J lost 2 bases, with 5 bases between them. Germline V gives CDR1 LGHDT, CDR2 YNNKEL (reference sequence). CDR3 bases: TGTGCCAGCAGCCAGGAGCCTGGAAACACCATATATTTT. This encodes CASSQEPGNTIYF.